The T cell receptor (beta chain) under discussion was sequenced for a study of chemoradiotherapy in HPV16-positive cancers. With 5 bases removed from V and 2 bases from J, the gap between germline ends came to 13 bases. Germline assignment: CDR1 MNHEY and CDR2 SVGAGI. The CDR3 runs to 15 residues. Sequencing used immunoSEQ multiplex PCR; TCRdb keeps in-frame clones, though not all of them. Seen here are thousands of clones, just under 80% observed once, and the top ten hold more than 4%. Regarding this clone: Its cognate antigen is unknown. The same CDR3 arises from other DNA sequences in this sample as well.

Findings of the study overall: HPV-responsive T-cell expansion during chemoradiotherapy was linked to improved recurrence-free survival in HPV16-positive patients.

This material consisted of tumor tissue, taken from a patient who underwent chemoradiotherapy. This chain links TRBV6-5 with TRBJ1-5, with unresolved D. This TCR came from a human donor with HPV-associated anogenital cancer. The CDR3 loop is CASSRDRGGNQPQHF. CDR3 bases: TGTGCCAGCAGTCGAGACCGTGGCGGCAATCAGCCCCAGCATTTT.